These 17 T cell receptor beta chains originate from one sample sequenced in a study of STAT5B mutations in CD4+ large granular lymphocyte leukemia. Measured with immunoSEQ multiplex PCR; TCRdb has only the in-frame clones, and not every one. This table holds several thousand clones, roughly 74% found once. The sequencing sample was made of PBMCs. These receptors were obtained from an older woman with CD4+ T-cell large granular lymphocyte leukemia.

In its sample, this clone was seen a few times. The chain is built from TRBV28 and TRBJ1-1, with D unclear. The CDR3 is 12 amino acids. Germline V CDR1 and CDR2: MDHEN, SYDVKM. V was clipped by 4 bases and J by 11 bases, with 14 bases between them. The CDR3 coding sequence is TGTGCCAGCAGTTCAAGACGGCCGTGGGCTTTCTTT. This sequence encodes CASSSRRPWAFF.

The J gene is TRBJ2-6, the V gene TRBV5-4, with D possibly being TRBD2 (7 bases). Germline CDR1 is SGHNT and CDR2 is YYREEE (reference sequence). The CDR3 runs to 14 residues. CDR3 sequence: CAGGASSGANVLTF. The CDR3 bases are TGTGCGGGGGGGGCCAGCTCTGGGGCCAACGTCCTGACTTTC.

CDR3 in DNA: TGTGCCAGCAGCTCCGGACTAGCGGGAGGGCTTCAGTACTTC. Translated, it gives CASSSGLAGGLQYF. The chain links TRBV7-3 to TRBJ2-5, with 15 bases fitting TRBD2. Looked up from germline, CDR1 is SGHTA and CDR2 is FQGTGA. The trim removed 4 bases at V and 11 bases at J, leaving 5 bases unmatched. This CDR3 contains 14 residues. The whole variable domain, filled in from reference TRBV7-3 and TRBJ2-5, reads GAGVSQTPSNKVTEKGKYVELRCDPISGHTALYWYRQSLGQGPEFLIYFQGTGAADDSGLPNDRFFAVRPEGSVSTLKIQRTERGDSAVYLCASSSGLAGGLQYFGPGTRLLVL.

This clone qualifies as medium-sized. CDR3 protein: CASSQPILRDTEAFF. The CDR3 nucleotides are TGCGCCAGCAGCCAACCAATCCTGAGGGACACTGAAGCTTTCTTT. The chain uses TRBV4-1 and TRBJ1-1; D gene ambiguous. Germline CDR1 and CDR2: MGHRA and YSYEKL. Trimming stripped 2 bases from V and 3 bases from J, with 13 bases between. CDR3 length: 15 residues.

V gene TRBV5-1 combines with J gene TRBJ1-4; weak D call: TRBD1 (5 bases). The CDR3 runs 15 residues. V was pared by 1 base and J by 3 bases, with 10 bases between. Germline V gene data show CDR1 as SGHRS and CDR2 as YFSETQ. CDR3: CASSLQGPPNEKLFF. In nucleotides, the CDR3 is TGCGCCAGCAGCTTGCAGGGACCCCCTAATGAAAAACTGTTTTTT. The variable domain in full, completed from reference TRBV5-1 and TRBJ1-4, reads KAGVTQTPRYLIKTRGQQVTLSCSPISGHRSVSWYQQTPGQGLQFLFEYFSETQRNKGNFPGRFSGRQFSNSRSEMNVSTLELGDSALYLCASSLQGPPNEKLFFGSGTQLSVL.

The chain recombines TRBV6-5 with TRBJ1-1; 7 nucleotides align to TRBD1. Per germline, CDR1 MNHEY and CDR2 SVGAGI. The CDR3 contains 14 residues. The V and J ends lost 4 bases and 10 bases, in that order; junction bases with no gene match: 12. The chain's CDR3 is CASSWGQLATGAFF. Written as DNA, the CDR3 is TGTGCCAGCAGTTGGGGACAGTTAGCAACGGGAGCTTTCTTT.

The sample holds a few counts of this clone. The chain carries TRBV7-2 and TRBJ2-1; weak D call: TRBD2 (6 bases). The CDR3 contains 15 residues. In germline, CDR1 is SGHTA, CDR2 FQGNSA. V lost 7 bases and J 2 bases, leaving 15 bases between the germline ends. CDR3 region: CASNFRGTTYNEQFF. DNA for the CDR3: TGTGCCAGCAACTTCCGGGGGACCACCTACAATGAGCAGTTCTTC.

This chain uses TRBV5-1 with TRBJ1-2; D is unresolved. V was trimmed by 0 bases and J by 5 bases, leaving 5 bases between them. CDR3 length: 12 amino acids. Germline V gene sequence: CDR1 SGHRS, CDR2 YFSETQ. This chain's CDR3 is CASSLDSYGYTF. As DNA, the CDR3 is TGCGCCAGCAGCTTGGACAGTTATGGCTACACCTTC.

This CDR3 is CASSPGQSTDTQYF. CDR3 bases: TGTGCCAGCAGCCCGGGACAGAGCACAGATACGCAGTATTTT. The chain uses TRBV7-3 and TRBJ2-3; 7 nucleotides agree with TRBD1. Germline V CDR1 and CDR2: SGHTA, FQGTGA. V shed 5 bases, J shed 0 bases, and the junction held 2 bases outside the gene matches. CDR3 length: 14 residues.

The V call is TRBV7-2, the J call TRBJ1-2; possible D gene TRBD1, 5 bases. Germline V gives CDR1 SGHTA, CDR2 FQGNSA. Trimming left V 7 bases short and J 8 bases short, with 20 bases between. The CDR3 sequence is 14 residues long. The CDR3, as DNA: TGTGCCAGCAATACGGGGGGAGGGAATAGGGGCTACACCTTC. It is translated as CASNTGGGNRGYTF.

J is TRBJ1-3 and V is TRBV9; 8 bases line up with TRBD1. CDR1 SGDLS and CDR2 YYNGEE come from the germline V gene. The J segment lost 4 bases and the V segment lost 0 bases, leaving 6 bases of the junction unmatched. The CDR3 consists of 16 residues. The CDR3 loop is CASSVGQGNLGNTIYF. CDR3 coding DNA: TGTGCCAGCAGCGTAGGACAGGGGAATTTGGGAAACACCATATATTTT.

This clone was observed a few times. The CDR3 sequence is CASSTAGTGFKRAFF. CDR3 DNA: TGTGCCAGTAGTACCGCCGGGACAGGGTTTAAGAGGGCTTTCTTT. This chain connects TRBV19 to TRBJ1-1; 9 bases map to TRBD1. Per germline, CDR1 LNHDA and CDR2 SQIVND (reference sequence). The CDR3 has 15 amino acids. The trim removed 4 bases at V and 11 bases at J, leaving 14 bases unmatched.

The chain recombines TRBV9 with TRBJ1-2, with D perhaps TRBD1 (5 bases). The CDR3 has 17 residues. CDR1 and CDR2 (germline): SGDLS, YYNGEE. V gave up 1 base and J gave up 7 bases, with 23 bases separating them. Here the CDR3 reads CASSVSPGHFLTGGYTF. The CDR3 DNA is TGTGCCAGCAGCGTATCCCCCGGACATTTCCTAACCGGTGGCTACACCTTC.

The chain uses TRBV7-9 and TRBJ2-7, with 9 bases lining up with TRBD1. The CDR3 totals 15 residues. Per germline, CDR1 SEHNR and CDR2 FQNEAQ (reference sequence). V was clipped by 3 bases and J by 5 bases; unmatched bases: 8. CDR3 protein: CASSFPRQGGNEQYF. CDR3 nucleotides: TGTGCCAGCAGCTTTCCCCGACAGGGGGGTAACGAGCAGTACTTC.

The rearrangement joins TRBV4-3 to TRBJ1-6; no clear D gene. With 2 bases removed from V and 10 bases from J, the gap between germline ends came to 18 bases. CDR1 is LGHNA and CDR2 is YSLEER in the germline V gene. The CDR3 extends over 16 amino acids. CDR3 amino acids: CASSQYSDGRESPLHF. The DNA of the CDR3 is TGCGCCAGCAGCCAATATTCTGACGGCCGGGAATCACCCCTCCACTTT.

The V gene is TRBV5-4, the J gene TRBJ2-7; 10 nucleotides agree with TRBD2. V lost 4 bases to trimming and J lost 3 bases; unmatched junction nucleotides: 4. This CDR3 contains 14 residues. Germline-derived CDR1 and CDR2 are SGHNT and YYREEE (reference sequence). Here the CDR3 DNA reads TGTGCCAGCAGCCACACTAGCGGGGACTACGAGCAGTACTTC. Its translation: CASSHTSGDYEQYF.

A single count supports this clone. The V call is TRBV6-5, the J call TRBJ1-6; D ambiguous. V lost 5 bases and J 10 bases, leaving 9 bases between the germline ends. This CDR3 spans 12 amino acids. The germline gives CDR1 MNHEY, CDR2 SVGAGI. As DNA, the CDR3 is TGTGCCAGCAGTATCCGGGGATCACCCCTCCACTTT. This sequence encodes CASSIRGSPLHF.